The present T cell receptor (beta chain) was sequenced within a study of blood T cell repertoires in COVID-19. The trim removed 11 bases at V and 4 bases at J, leaving 8 bases unmatched. This CDR3 comprises 13 residues. Germline CDR1 is MNHEY and CDR2 is SMNVEV (reference sequence). This clone was observed once. Original data processing: Reference gene primer amplification yielded estimated nucleated cell counts. Assay used: immunoSEQ multiplex PCR; TCRdb lists only in-frame clones, some missing. V and J calls and clone size are given by that table; D and trimming were obtained from the DNA. The table has 210,000 or so clones, almost 85% seen once; the top ten hold about 7.3%.

This sequence originates from a woman aged 45-60 years with active or convalescent COVID-19. The source material was peripheral blood. The chain couples TRBV27 to TRBJ2-3, with 8 positions matching TRBD2. The CDR3 DNA sequence: TGTGCCTTTGCCGGCGGGGGGCCAGATACGCAGTATTTT. Its protein product is CAFAGGGPDTQYF.